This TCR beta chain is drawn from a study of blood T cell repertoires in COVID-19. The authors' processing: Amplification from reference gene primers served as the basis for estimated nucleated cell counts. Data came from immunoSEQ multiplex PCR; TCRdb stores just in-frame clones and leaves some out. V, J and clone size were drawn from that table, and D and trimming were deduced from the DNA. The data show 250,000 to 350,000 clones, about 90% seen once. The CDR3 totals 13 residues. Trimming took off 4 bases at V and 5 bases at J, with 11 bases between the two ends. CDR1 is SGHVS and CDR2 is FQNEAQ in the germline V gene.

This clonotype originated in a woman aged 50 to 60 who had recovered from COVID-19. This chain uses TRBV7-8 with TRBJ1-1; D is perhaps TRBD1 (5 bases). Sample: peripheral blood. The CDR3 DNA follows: TGTGCCAGCAGCTCGCAGGGCGGAACTGAAGCTTTCTTT. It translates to CASSSQGGTEAFF. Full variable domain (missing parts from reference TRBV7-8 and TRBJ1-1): GAGVSQSPRYKVAKRGQDVALRCDPISGHVSLFWYQQALGQGPEFLTYFQNEAQLDKSGLPSDRFFAERPEGSVSTLKIQRTQQEDSAVYLCASSSQGGTEAFFGQGTRLTVV.